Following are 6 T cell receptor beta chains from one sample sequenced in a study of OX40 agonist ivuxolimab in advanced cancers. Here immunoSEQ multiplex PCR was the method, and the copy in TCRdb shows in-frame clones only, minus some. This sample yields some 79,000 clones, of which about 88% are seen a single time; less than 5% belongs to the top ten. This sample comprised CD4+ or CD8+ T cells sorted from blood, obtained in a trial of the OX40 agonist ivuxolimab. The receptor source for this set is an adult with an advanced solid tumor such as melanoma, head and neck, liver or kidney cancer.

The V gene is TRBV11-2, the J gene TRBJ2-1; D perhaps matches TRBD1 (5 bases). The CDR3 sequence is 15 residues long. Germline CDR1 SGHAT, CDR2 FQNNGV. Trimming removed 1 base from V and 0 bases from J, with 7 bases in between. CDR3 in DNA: TGTGCCAGCAGCTTAGGACAGTCCTCCTACAATGAGCAGTTCTTC. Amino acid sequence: CASSLGQSSYNEQFF.

In DNA form, the CDR3 reads TGCGCCAGCAGCCAAGGTCCGGGGCCCTATGGCTACACCTTC. Encoded protein: CASSQGPGPYGYTF. The rearrangement uses TRBV4-1 and TRBJ1-2, with a weak D call TRBD1 (5 bases). Germline V gene lookup returns CDR1 MGHRA and CDR2 YSYEKL. The CDR3 is made up of 14 amino acids. The V gene lost 1 base and the J gene lost 4 bases, with 10 bases spanning the gap.

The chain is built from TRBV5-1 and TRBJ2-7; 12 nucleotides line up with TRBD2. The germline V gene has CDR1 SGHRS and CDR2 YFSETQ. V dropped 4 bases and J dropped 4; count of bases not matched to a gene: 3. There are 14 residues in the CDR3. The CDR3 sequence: CASSGTSGSYEQYF. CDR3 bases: TGCGCCAGCAGCGGGACTAGCGGGTCTTACGAGCAGTACTTC.

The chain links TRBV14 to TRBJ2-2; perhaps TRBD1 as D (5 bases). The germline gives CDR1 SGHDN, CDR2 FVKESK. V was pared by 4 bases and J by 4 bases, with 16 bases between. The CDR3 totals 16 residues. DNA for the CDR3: TGTGCCAGCAGCCCTTTAGGGCAGGGATTCACCGGGGAGCTGTTTTTT. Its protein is CASSPLGQGFTGELFF.

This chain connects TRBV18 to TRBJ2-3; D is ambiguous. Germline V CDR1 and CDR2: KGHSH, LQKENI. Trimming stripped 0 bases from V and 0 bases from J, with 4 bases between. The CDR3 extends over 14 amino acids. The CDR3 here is CASSPPLSTDTQYF. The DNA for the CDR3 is TGTGCCAGCTCACCACCTTTAAGCACAGATACGCAGTATTTT.

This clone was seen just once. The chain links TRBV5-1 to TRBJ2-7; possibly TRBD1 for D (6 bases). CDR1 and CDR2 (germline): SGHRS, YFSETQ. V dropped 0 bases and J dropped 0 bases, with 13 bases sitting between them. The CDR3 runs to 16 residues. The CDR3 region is CASSLARGQISYEQYF. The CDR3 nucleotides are TGCGCCAGCAGCTTGGCCCGAGGACAGATCTCCTACGAGCAGTACTTC.